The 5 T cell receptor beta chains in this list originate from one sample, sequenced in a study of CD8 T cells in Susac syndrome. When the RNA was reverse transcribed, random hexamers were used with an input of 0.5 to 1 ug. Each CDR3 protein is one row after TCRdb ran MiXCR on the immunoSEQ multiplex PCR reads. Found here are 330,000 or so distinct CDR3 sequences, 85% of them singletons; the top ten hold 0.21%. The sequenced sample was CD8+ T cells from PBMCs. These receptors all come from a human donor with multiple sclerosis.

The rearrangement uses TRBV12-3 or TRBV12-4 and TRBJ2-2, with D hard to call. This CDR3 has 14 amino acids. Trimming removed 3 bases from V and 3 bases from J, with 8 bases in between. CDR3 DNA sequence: TGTGCCAGCAGTTTTGAGACCTACACCGGGGAGCTGTTTTTT. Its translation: CASSFETYTGELFF.

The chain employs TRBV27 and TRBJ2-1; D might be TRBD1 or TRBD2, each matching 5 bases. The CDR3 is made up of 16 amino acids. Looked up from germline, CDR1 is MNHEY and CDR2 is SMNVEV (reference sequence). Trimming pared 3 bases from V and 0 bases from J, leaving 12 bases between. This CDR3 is CASSFGTLGSYNEQFF. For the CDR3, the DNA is TGTGCCAGCAGTTTTGGGACGTTAGGCTCCTACAATGAGCAGTTCTTC.

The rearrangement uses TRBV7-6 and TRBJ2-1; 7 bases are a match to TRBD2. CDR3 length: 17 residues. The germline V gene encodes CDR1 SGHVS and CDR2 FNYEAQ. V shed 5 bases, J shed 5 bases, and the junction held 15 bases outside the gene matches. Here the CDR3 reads CASSNPSGPYTHNEQFF. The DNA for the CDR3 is TGTGCCAGCAGCAACCCTAGCGGCCCTTATACACACAATGAGCAGTTCTTC. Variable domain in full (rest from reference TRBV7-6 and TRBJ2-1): GAGVSQSPRYKVTKRGQDVALRCDPISGHVSLYWYRQALGQGPEFLTYFNYEAQQDKSGLPNDRFSAERPEGSISTLTIQRTEQRDSAMYRCASSNPSGPYTHNEQFFGPGTRLTVL.

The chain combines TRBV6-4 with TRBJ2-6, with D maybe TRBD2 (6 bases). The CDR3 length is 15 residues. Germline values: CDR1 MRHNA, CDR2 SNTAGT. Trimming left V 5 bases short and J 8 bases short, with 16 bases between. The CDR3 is CASSKLANPSNVLTF. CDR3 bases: TGTGCCAGCAGTAAGCTAGCGAATCCCTCCAACGTCCTGACTTTC.

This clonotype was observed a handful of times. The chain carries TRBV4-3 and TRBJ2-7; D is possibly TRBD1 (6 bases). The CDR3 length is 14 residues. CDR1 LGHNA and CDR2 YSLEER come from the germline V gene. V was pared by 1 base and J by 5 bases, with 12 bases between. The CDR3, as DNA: TGCGCCAGCAGCCAAGGCCAGGGGTTCGACGAGCAGTACTTC. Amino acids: CASSQGQGFDEQYF.